This TCR beta chain emerged from a study of T cell responses to AZD1222 COVID-19 vaccine. Study-level background: Second doses were pooled across both intervals (about 4 or about 12 weeks).

On this clone: The antigen is not known.

TCRdb's table, derived via immunoSEQ multiplex PCR, lists solely in-frame clones and lacks some. Among some 120,000 clones listed, about 86% were seen once. Study conclusions and caveats: White British people made up most donors, females outnumbered males, and clonal diversity was possibly underestimated. Only after the peak T cell response were repertoires sampled.

There are 15 residues in the CDR3. The trim removed 5 bases at V and 6 bases at J, leaving 9 bases unmatched. The germline V gene has CDR1 SEHNR and CDR2 FQNEAQ (reference sequence). J is TRBJ1-4 and V is TRBV7-9; TRBD1 matches at 7 bases. The clonotype comes from an adult in good health. The sample here was peripheral blood, taken on day 0 of AZD1222 vaccination. DNA for the CDR3: TGTGCCAGCAGCCCAGGAGGGGGCGAGGATGAAAAACTGTTTTTT. It is translated as CASSPGGGEDEKLFF.